This entry lists 24 T cell receptor beta chains sequenced from one sample in a study of blood T cell repertoires in COVID-19 (dated by TCRdb to 2020 to 2022). Libraries were made using the immunoSEQ multiplex PCR assay. The table was pulled from immuneACCESS by TCRdb, which kept in-frame rearrangements only. Such tables lose some clones; where checked, under half of the loss comes from unresolved V genes, and the rest has no known cause. The sample has some 200,000 clones on record, roughly 92% of them singletons. Of the sample, around 0.8% falls within the top ten clones. Sequencing was done on a sample of peripheral blood. Receptors were obtained from a man between 25 and 39 years old with COVID-19, enrolled during active disease.

V usage is TRBV19 and J usage is TRBJ1-3, with D possibly matching TRBD1 (6 bases). This CDR3 is built from 16 residues. Looked up from germline, CDR1 is LNHDA and CDR2 is SQIVND (reference sequence). Between the trimmed V and J ends, which lost 5 bases and 4 bases, there was a span of 18 bases. In nucleotides, the CDR3 is TGTGCCAGTAGTCCTATCGCCTTACAGGGCGGAAACACCATATATTTT. It encodes CASSPIALQGGNTIYF.

The chain combines TRBV10-3 with TRBJ1-1; TRBD1 is a possible D gene (5 bases). V lost 8 bases and J lost 2, with 9 bases in between. The CDR3 extends over 12 amino acids. The germline V gene has CDR1 ENHRY and CDR2 SYGVKD. The CDR3 DNA is TGTGCCATCGGGGGGGATAACACTGAAGCTTTCTTT. Protein: CAIGGDNTEAFF.

The chain has TRBV5-1 and TRBJ1-4, with 10 positions matching TRBD1. The CDR3 covers 15 residues. Germline assignment: CDR1 SGHRS and CDR2 YFSETQ. Germline trimming cut 6 bases from V and 4 bases from J; bases unmatched to any gene: 6. CDR3 sequence reads: CASKDRGGLNEKLFF. DNA of the CDR3: TGCGCCAGCAAGGACAGGGGGGGTCTTAATGAAAAACTGTTTTTT.

This clone was counted a single time. The chain has TRBV5-6 and TRBJ1-1; perhaps TRBD1 as D (5 bases). With 0 bases removed from V and 4 bases from J, the gap between germline ends came to 13 bases. Per germline, CDR1 SGHDT and CDR2 YYEEEE. This CDR3 is built from 15 residues. CDR3 sequence (DNA): TGTGCCAGCAGCTTGGATGGCAGGGTTCTCACTGAAGCTTTCTTT. Translation gives CASSLDGRVLTEAFF.

This chain uses TRBV20-1 with TRBJ1-1, with 10 bases matching TRBD1. The CDR3 consists of 14 residues. The V and J ends lost 3 bases and 6 bases, in that order; junction bases with no gene match: 7. Germline V gene sequence: CDR1 DFQATT, CDR2 SNEGSKA (reference sequence). Written as DNA, the CDR3 is TGCAGTGCTAGTGATGGGACAGGGGTACCTGAAGCTTTCTTT. It specifies CSASDGTGVPEAFF.

The rearrangement uses TRBV14 and TRBJ1-2; no clear D. V dropped 0 bases and J dropped 4 bases, with 12 bases sitting between them. CDR3 length: 15 residues. Looked up from germline, CDR1 is SGHDN and CDR2 is FVKESK. In nucleotides, the CDR3 is TGTGCCAGCAGCCAAGAGTACAGACCGAGCTATGGCTACACCTTC. The encoded protein is CASSQEYRPSYGYTF. Combining the CDR3 with reference TRBV14 and TRBJ1-2 gives the whole variable domain EAGVTQFPSHSVIEKGQTVTLRCDPISGHDNLYWYRRVMGKEIKFLLHFVKESKQDESGMPNNRFLAERTGGTYSTLKVQPAELEDSGVYFCASSQEYRPSYGYTFGSGTRLTVV.

This clone appeared a single time. This CDR3 reads CAWSPGLMGYTF. DNA of the CDR3: TGTGCCTGGAGCCCAGGGTTGATGGGCTACACCTTC. The chain has TRBV30 and TRBJ1-2, with a weak D call TRBD1 (5 bases). CDR3 length: 12 residues. Germline CDR1 reads GTSNPN; CDR2 reads SVGIG (reference sequence). Trimming left V 3 bases short and J 8 bases short, with 13 bases between.

The chain has TRBV7-9 and TRBJ2-1; 9 nucleotides agree with TRBD2. Trimming at V came to 5 bases and at J to 0 bases, leaving 5 bases not matched to a gene. Germline values: CDR1 SEHNR, CDR2 FQNEAQ (reference sequence). The CDR3 extends over 16 amino acids. The CDR3 DNA reads as TGTGCCAGCAGCCCCGGTAGCGGGGGCTCCTACAATGAGCAGTTCTTC. This codes for CASSPGSGGSYNEQFF.

This chain links TRBV30 with TRBJ2-7; 8 nucleotides line up with TRBD1. J lost 6 bases, V lost 0 bases, and 4 bases had no gene match. Germline V gives CDR1 GTSNPN, CDR2 SVGIG (reference sequence). The length of the CDR3 is 13 residues. CDR3 sequence (DNA): TGTGCCTGGAGTGTTCAGGGGGCAGGCGAGCAGTACTTC. It translates to CAWSVQGAGEQYF.

J is TRBJ2-1 and V is TRBV5-4; possible D gene TRBD2, 6 bases. Germline CDR1 and CDR2: SGHNT and YYREEE (reference sequence). The CDR3 consists of 14 residues. Trimming took off 2 bases at V and 7 bases at J, with 13 bases between the two ends. CDR3 bases: TGTGCCAGCAGCTTAGCGGGTTCGTGGAATGAGCAGTTCTTC. It encodes CASSLAGSWNEQFF.

V and J are TRBV29-1 and TRBJ1-6; D is perhaps TRBD1 (6 bases). The length of the CDR3 is 13 residues. Germline values: CDR1 SQVTM, CDR2 ANQGSEA. V was shortened by 4 bases and J by 6 bases, with 10 bases between the two germline ends. The CDR3 loop reads CSVADRSNSPLHF. DNA of the CDR3: TGCAGCGTTGCTGACAGGTCTAATTCACCCCTCCACTTT.

This clone was counted a single time. This chain connects TRBV9 to TRBJ2-5; perhaps TRBD2 as D (6 bases). Trimming shortened V by 3 bases and J by 5 bases, and 20 bases separated the two germline ends. The germline gives CDR1 SGDLS, CDR2 YYNGEE. This CDR3 is built from 16 residues. CDR3 residues: CASSAGLQLGGETQYF. For the CDR3, the DNA is TGTGCCAGCAGCGCGGGACTTCAGTTAGGTGGGGAGACCCAGTACTTC.

The chain links TRBV7-2 to TRBJ1-5, with D unresolved. The CDR3 is made up of 15 amino acids. V lost 4 bases to trimming and J lost 7 bases, with 17 bases between them. CDR1 is SGHTA and CDR2 is FQGNSA in the germline V gene. DNA of the CDR3: TGTGCCAGCAGCTCCTCAGCGAGGGAATCGCAGCCCCAGCATTTT. It specifies CASSSSARESQPQHF.

The chain links TRBV6-5 to TRBJ2-1; D is ambiguous. With 5 bases removed from V and 3 bases from J, the gap between germline ends came to 2 bases. Germline V gene sequence: CDR1 MNHEY, CDR2 SVGAGI. The CDR3 is made up of 11 amino acids. This CDR3 is CASSRYNEQFF. For the CDR3, the DNA is TGTGCCAGCAGTCGCTACAATGAGCAGTTCTTC.

Comment on this clone: Other DNA sequences in the same sample also yield this CDR3. This chain uses TRBV10-2 with TRBJ1-1, with a tentative D call TRBD1 (5 bases). Trimming stripped 0 bases from V and 4 bases from J, with 6 bases between. CDR1 is WSHSY, CDR2 SAAADI, per germline. The CDR3 runs 13 residues. The CDR3 bases are TGCGCCAGCAGTGAGTCCGGGGGCACTGAAGCTTTCTTT. Translating gives CASSESGGTEAFF.

This sequence joins TRBV5-6 and TRBJ1-1; no clear D. V lost 0 bases, J lost 5 bases, and 11 bases lay in between. Germline CDR1 is SGHDT and CDR2 is YYEEEE. The CDR3 spans 14 residues. CDR3 amino acids: CASSLGGTGTEAFF. The CDR3 DNA reads as TGTGCCAGCAGCTTGGGGGGTACGGGGACTGAAGCTTTCTTT. The entire variable domain, with the rest obtained from reference TRBV5-6 and TRBJ1-1, is as follows: DAGVTQSPTHLIKTRGQQVTLRCSPKSGHDTVSWYQQALGQGPQFIFQYYEEEERQRGNFPDRFSGHQFPNYSSELNVNALLLGDSALYLCASSLGGTGTEAFFGQGTRLTVV.

V and J are TRBV5-4 and TRBJ2-1; 7 bases are shared with TRBD1. This CDR3 region has 15 residues. Germline V gene lookup returns CDR1 SGHNT and CDR2 YYREEE (reference sequence). The junction had 4 bases not matched to a gene; V was cut back by 0 bases and J by 4 bases. This chain's CDR3 is CASSLDRTGYNEQFF. As DNA, the CDR3 is TGTGCCAGCAGCTTGGATCGGACAGGTTACAATGAGCAGTTCTTC.

This chain uses TRBV11-1 with TRBJ2-3, with D maybe TRBD2 (5 bases). The CDR3 contains 11 residues. Trimming removed 4 bases at V and 7 bases at J, with 6 bases between. CDR1 is SGHAT and CDR2 is FQDESV in the germline V gene (reference sequence). The CDR3 bases are TGTGCCAGCAGCTCGGGAAATACGCAGTATTTT. It specifies CASSSGNTQYF. Looking up the rest from reference TRBV11-1 and TRBJ2-3 gives the full variable domain: EAEVAQSPRYKITEKSQAVAFWCDPISGHATLYWYRQILGQGPELLVQFQDESVVDDSQLPKDRFSAERLKGVDSTLKIQPAELGDSAMYLCASSSGNTQYFGPGTRLTVL.

The V call is TRBV3-1 (or the pseudogene TRBV3-2), the J call TRBJ2-1, with D hard to call. Germline assignment: CDR1 LGHDT and CDR2 YNNKEL (reference sequence). This CDR3 contains 13 residues. V was pared by 3 bases and J by 0 bases, with 3 bases between. CDR3 loop: CASSQSSYNEQFF. The CDR3 region has the DNA TGTGCCAGCAGCCAGAGCTCCTACAATGAGCAGTTCTTC.

The rearrangement joins TRBV2 to TRBJ2-7; unclear D gene. CDR3 length equals 13 residues. Per the germline V gene, CDR1 is SNHLY and CDR2 is FYNNEI. Trimming pared 1 base from V and 4 bases from J, leaving 8 bases between. The CDR3 DNA is TGTGCCAGCAGTGAAGACTCGTTATACGAGCAGTACTTC. Amino acids: CASSEDSLYEQYF.

V usage is TRBV30 and J usage is TRBJ1-1; D remains ambiguous. Between the trimmed V and J ends, which lost 1 base and 1 base, there was a span of 7 bases. CDR3 length: 13 residues. From germline, CDR1 is GTSNPN and CDR2 SVGIG (reference sequence). The CDR3 DNA reads TGTGCCTGGAGTGGGAACAGGAACACTGAAGCTTTCTTT. Its protein product is CAWSGNRNTEAFF.

This clone showed up just once. The V and J genes are TRBV5-6 and TRBJ1-1, with D possibly being TRBD1 (5 bases). CDR3 length: 13 amino acids. In germline, CDR1 is SGHDT, CDR2 YYEEEE. The V gene lost 0 bases and the J gene lost 6 bases, with 9 bases spanning the gap. CDR3 sequence: CASSLVPGAEAFF. The CDR3 DNA reads as TGTGCCAGCAGCTTGGTCCCGGGGGCTGAAGCTTTCTTT.

The chain employs TRBV7-6 and TRBJ2-5; D gene uncertain. The CDR3 covers 15 residues. V was pared by 7 bases and J by 1 base, with 16 bases between. Germline CDR1 SGHVS, CDR2 FNYEAQ. CDR3 nucleotides: TGTGCCAGCACCTTTAACGAGGAGCTCCAAGAGACCCAGTACTTC. Its protein product is CASTFNEELQETQYF.

CDR3: CASSLGLGGAYNEQFF. Written as DNA, the CDR3 is TGCGCCAGCAGCTTGGGATTGGGCGGGGCCTACAATGAGCAGTTCTTC. The chain combines TRBV5-1 with TRBJ2-1, with TRBD2 as a possible D gene (6 bases). Trimming cost V 0 bases and J 2 bases, with 12 bases left between them. The CDR3 sequence is 16 residues long. Per the germline V gene, CDR1 is SGHRS and CDR2 is YFSETQ.